The table lists the clone carrying this TCR beta chain with a few counts. Its antigen is unidentified. This sample is drawn from a study of post-analysis software for immune sequencing data. The overall study: Some patients lacked subtype; others had relapsing-remitting, secondary progressive or progressive-relapsing disease.

Overall study results and limits: Significantly lower normalized Chao1 diversity was found in patients with multiple sclerosis relative to controls.

Every TCR beta cDNA library bore unique molecular identifiers. One entry per CDR3 protein, called by TCRdb with MiXCR from the PCR reads. The sample has about 540,000 distinct CDR3 sequences, 30% to 40% seen once. Sequencing was performed on blood. The sequence derives from a girl younger than 18 with multiple sclerosis.

CDR3 DNA sequence: TGTGCCAGCAGCCAAGTTGGGTGGGACCCAGGGTCCTACGAGCAGTACTTC. It is translated as CASSQVGWDPGSYEQYF. The rearrangement joins TRBV14 to TRBJ2-7; tentatively, D is TRBD1 or TRBD2 (5 bases each). V lost 1 base, J lost 1 base, and 17 bases lay in between. Germline CDR1 and CDR2: SGHDN and FVKESK. The length of the CDR3 is 17 residues.